The T cell receptor beta chain described here comes from a study of blood T cell repertoires in COVID-19. Study details: PBMCs, B-cell-depleted T cells, or T cells provided the cDNA or gDNA that made up the material.

The germline V gene encodes CDR1 MNHEY and CDR2 SMNVEV (reference sequence). The CDR3 sequence is 15 residues long. The ends were cut back, 5 bases at V and 2 bases at J, with 16 bases in the middle. Original analysis: Estimation of nucleated cell counts was performed using reference gene primer amplification. Sequenced by immunoSEQ multiplex PCR; TCRdb stores in-frame clones only, minus some. V and J calls and clone size are those listed in that table; D and trimming were worked out from the DNA. The sample has 140,000 to 150,000 clones, 80% seen once. V is TRBV27 and J is TRBJ2-7; tentatively, D is TRBD1 (6 bases). Sequenced: peripheral blood. This receptor was obtained from a man in his 70s who had recovered from COVID-19. The CDR3: CASSPEQGEAYEQYF. The CDR3 bases are TGTGCCAGCAGTCCTGAACAGGGTGAGGCCTACGAGCAGTACTTC.